This is a list of T cell receptor beta chains from one sample in a study of T-cell reconstitution after alpha-beta-depleted transplantation in children. TCRdb passed the PCR reads through MiXCR, listing each CDR3 protein once. The table lists about 260,000 distinct CDR3 sequences, just under 8.5% of them singletons, with approximately 6% in the top ten. This sample comprised PBMCs, mostly from graft donor cells, obtained 180 days after TCRalphabeta/CD19-depleted stem cell transplant. Receptors originate from a male patient between 5 and 17 years old who had a stem cell transplant for acute lymphoblastic leukemia, so the T cells may come from the graft donor. CDR3s leave out the opening cysteine and the closing phenylalanine or tryptophan. A D gene is named only where the DNA matches it firmly. Clone size is given as once, few, many or a size class.

D	V	size	J	CDR3
NA	TRBV6-6	many	TRBJ1-1	ASSPRRDTEAF
NA	TRBV12-5	many	TRBJ2-1	ASGFPSGPGGKVAYNEQF
TRBD1	TRBV6-5	many	TRBJ1-1	ASRLDRVTEAF
NA	TRBV12-3/TRBV12-4	many	TRBJ2-7	ASSLALAYEQY
NA	TRBV18	many	TRBJ2-7	ASSPRGGLYEQY
NA	TRBV12-3/TRBV12-4	many	TRBJ1-2	ASMSTGKAHGYT
TRBD2	TRBV5-1	many	TRBJ2-5	ASTPYSGIQETQY
NA	TRBV11-2	many	TRBJ2-6	ASSLSAGANVLT
NA	TRBV7-3	many	TRBJ2-1	ASSLMGGGAAQF
TRBD2	TRBV29-1	many	TRBJ2-3	SVRPGGGYTDTQY